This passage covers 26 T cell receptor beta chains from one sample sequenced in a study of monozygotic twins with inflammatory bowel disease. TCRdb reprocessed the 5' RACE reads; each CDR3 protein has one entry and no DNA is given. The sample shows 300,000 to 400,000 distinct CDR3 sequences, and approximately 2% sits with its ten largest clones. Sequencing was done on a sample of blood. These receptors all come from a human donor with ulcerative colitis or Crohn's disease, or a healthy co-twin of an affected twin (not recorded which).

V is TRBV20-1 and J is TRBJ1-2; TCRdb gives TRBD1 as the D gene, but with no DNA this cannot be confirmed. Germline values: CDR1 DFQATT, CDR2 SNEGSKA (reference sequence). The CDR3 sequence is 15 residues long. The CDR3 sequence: CSALTDRVIVYGYTF.

The CDR3 is CASSLSLSSYNEQFF. The chain combines TRBV28 with TRBJ2-1. Germline lookup yields CDR1 MDHEN and CDR2 SYDVKM. The CDR3 length is 15 residues.

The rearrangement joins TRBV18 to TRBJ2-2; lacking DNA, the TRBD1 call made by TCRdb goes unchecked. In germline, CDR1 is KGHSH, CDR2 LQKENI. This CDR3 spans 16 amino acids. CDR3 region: CASSHPGTTNTGELFF.

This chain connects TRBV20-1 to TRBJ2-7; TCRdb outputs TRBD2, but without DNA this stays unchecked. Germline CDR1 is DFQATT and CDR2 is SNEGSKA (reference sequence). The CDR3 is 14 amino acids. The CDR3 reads CSARTSGRGGEQYF.

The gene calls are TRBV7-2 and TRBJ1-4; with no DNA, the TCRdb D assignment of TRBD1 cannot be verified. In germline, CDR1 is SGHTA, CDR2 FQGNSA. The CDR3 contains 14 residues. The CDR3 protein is CASSQGAGSEKLFF.

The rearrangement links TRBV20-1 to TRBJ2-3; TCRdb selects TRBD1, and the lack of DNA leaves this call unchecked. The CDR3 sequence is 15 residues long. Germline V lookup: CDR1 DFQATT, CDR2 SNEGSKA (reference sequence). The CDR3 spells CSARKSGLATDTQYF.

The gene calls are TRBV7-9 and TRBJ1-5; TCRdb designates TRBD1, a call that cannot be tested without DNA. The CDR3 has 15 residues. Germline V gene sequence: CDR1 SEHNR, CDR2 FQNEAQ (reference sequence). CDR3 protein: CASTTRSRGDQPQHF.

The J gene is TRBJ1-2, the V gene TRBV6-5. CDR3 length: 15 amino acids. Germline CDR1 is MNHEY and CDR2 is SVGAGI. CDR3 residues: CASSYSYGQFYGYTF.

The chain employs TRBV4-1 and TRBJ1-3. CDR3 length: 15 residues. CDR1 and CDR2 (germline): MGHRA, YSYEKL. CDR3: CASSQDSNSGNTIYF.

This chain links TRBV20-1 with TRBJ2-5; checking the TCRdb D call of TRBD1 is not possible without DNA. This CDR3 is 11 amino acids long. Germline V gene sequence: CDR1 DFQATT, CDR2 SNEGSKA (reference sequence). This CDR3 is CSPSVVETQYF.

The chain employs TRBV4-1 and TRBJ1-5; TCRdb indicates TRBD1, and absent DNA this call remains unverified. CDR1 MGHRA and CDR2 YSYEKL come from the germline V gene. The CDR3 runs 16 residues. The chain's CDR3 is CASSQDQGGVGQPQHF.

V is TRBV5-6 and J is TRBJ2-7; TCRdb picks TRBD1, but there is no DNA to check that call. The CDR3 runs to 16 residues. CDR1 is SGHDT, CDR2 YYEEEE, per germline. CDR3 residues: CASSLVVGASRYEQYF.

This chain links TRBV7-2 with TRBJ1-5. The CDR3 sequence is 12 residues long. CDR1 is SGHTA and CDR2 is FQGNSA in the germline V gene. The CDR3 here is CASSLQDQPQHF. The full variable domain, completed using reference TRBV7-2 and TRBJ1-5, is GAGVSQSPSNKVTEKGKDVELRCDPISGHTALYWYRQSLGQGLEFLIYFQGNSAPDKSGLPSDRFSAERTGGSVSTLTIQRTQQEDSAVYLCASSLQDQPQHFGDGTRLSIL.

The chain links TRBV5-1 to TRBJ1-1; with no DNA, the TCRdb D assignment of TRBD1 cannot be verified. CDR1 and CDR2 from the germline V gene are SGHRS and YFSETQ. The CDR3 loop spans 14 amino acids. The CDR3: CASSRGGESTEAFF. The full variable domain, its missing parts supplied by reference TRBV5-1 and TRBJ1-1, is KAGVTQTPRYLIKTRGQQVTLSCSPISGHRSVSWYQQTPGQGLQFLFEYFSETQRNKGNFPGRFSGRQFSNSRSEMNVSTLELGDSALYLCASSRGGESTEAFFGQGTRLTVV.

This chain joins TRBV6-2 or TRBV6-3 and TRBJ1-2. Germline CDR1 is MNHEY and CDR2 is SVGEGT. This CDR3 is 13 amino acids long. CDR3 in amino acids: CASSYWQDFGYTF.

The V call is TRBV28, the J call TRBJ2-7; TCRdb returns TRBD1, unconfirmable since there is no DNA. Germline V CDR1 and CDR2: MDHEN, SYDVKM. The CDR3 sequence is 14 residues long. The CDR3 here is CASSLSTGVYEQYF.

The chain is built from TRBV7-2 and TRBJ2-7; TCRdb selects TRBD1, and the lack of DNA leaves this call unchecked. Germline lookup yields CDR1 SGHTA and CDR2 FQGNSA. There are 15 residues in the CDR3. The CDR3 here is CASSLAGTGDYEQYF. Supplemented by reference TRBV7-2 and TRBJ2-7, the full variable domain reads GAGVSQSPSNKVTEKGKDVELRCDPISGHTALYWYRQSLGQGLEFLIYFQGNSAPDKSGLPSDRFSAERTGGSVSTLTIQRTQQEDSAVYLCASSLAGTGDYEQYFGPGTRLTVT.

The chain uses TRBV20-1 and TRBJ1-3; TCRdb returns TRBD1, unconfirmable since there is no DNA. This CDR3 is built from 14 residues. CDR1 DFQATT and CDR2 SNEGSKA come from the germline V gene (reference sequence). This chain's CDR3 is CSANPGQGARSIYF.

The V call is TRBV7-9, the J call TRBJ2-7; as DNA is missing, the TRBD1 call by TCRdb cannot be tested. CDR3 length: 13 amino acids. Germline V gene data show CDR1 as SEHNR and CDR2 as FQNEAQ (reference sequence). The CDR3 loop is CASSRDTRYEQYF.

The CDR3 here is CSVEWSSGSTDTQYF. The chain uses TRBV29-1 and TRBJ2-3; TCRdb proposes TRBD2, but this gene call is untestable without DNA. In germline, CDR1 is SQVTM, CDR2 ANQGSEA. The CDR3 covers 15 residues.

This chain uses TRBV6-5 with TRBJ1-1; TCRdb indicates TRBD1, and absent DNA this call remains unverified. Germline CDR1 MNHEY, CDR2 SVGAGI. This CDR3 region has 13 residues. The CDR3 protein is CASNAVKGTEAFF.

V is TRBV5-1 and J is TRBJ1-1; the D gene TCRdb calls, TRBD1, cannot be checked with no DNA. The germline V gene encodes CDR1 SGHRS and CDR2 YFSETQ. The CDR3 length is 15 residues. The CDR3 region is CASSLEQGRGTEAFF.

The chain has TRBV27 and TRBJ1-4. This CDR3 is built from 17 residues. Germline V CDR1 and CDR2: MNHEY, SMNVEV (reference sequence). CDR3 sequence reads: CASSLLAPPTTNEKLFF.

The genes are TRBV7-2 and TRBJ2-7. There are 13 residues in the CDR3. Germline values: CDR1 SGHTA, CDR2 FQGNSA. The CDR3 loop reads CASSLAHRYEQYF.

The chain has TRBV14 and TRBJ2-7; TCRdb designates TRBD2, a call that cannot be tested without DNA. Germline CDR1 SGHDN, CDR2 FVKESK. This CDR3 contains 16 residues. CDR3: CASSLLVGQGAHEQYF.

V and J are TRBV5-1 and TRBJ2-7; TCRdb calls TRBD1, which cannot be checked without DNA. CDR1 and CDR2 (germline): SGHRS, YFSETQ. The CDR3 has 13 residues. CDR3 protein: CASSPLDHYEQYF.